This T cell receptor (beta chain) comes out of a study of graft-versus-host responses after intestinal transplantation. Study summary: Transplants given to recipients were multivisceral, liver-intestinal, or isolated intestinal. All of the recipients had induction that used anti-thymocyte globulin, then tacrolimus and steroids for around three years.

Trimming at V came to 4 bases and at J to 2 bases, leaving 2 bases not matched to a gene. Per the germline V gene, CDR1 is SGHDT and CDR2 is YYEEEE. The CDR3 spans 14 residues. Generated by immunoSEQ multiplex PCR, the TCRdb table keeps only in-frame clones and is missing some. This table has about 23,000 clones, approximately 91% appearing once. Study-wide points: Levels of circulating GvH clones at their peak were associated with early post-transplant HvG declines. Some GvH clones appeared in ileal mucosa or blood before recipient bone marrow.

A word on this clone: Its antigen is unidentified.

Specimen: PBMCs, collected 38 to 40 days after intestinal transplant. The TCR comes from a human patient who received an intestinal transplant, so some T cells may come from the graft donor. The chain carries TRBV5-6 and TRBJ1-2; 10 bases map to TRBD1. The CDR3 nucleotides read TGTGCCAGCAGCGAGGACAGGGGGAACTATGGCTACACCTTC. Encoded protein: CASSEDRGNYGYTF.